One and the same sample provided the 29 T cell receptor beta chains below, sequenced in a study of T-cell memory formation after mild COVID-19. TCRdb recomputed calls from the 5' RACE reads with MiXCR, one row per CDR3 protein. The sample carries 350,000 to 400,000 distinct CDR3 sequences, over 13% recorded once. The specimen sequenced was PBMCs or a T cell subset sorted from them (not recorded which). The receptors derive from a man aged 18 to 29 who had mild COVID-19 (a few samples of this study predate the infection). Cell type and time point are not known.

The chain links TRBV20-1 to TRBJ1-5, with D uncertain. Trimming took 4 bases from V and 9 from J, leaving 13 bases between them. Looked up from germline, CDR1 is DFQATT and CDR2 is SNEGSKA (reference sequence). The CDR3 contains 12 residues. The CDR3 reads CSATRTHGPQHF. In DNA, the CDR3 is TGCAGTGCTACCAGGACCCACGGGCCCCAGCATTTT.

The genes are TRBV11-2 and TRBJ2-2, with 7 nucleotides matching TRBD1. CDR3 length: 18 residues. V lost 4 bases and J lost 0; bases outside the gene matches: 11. The germline gives CDR1 SGHAT, CDR2 FQNNGV. The CDR3 reads CASSSDLLQGPNTGELFF. CDR3 nucleotide sequence: TGTGCCAGCAGCTCGGACCTCCTACAGGGGCCGAACACCGGGGAGCTGTTTTTT.

V and J are TRBV11-2 and TRBJ2-2, with D hard to call. The V end lost 5 bases, the J end lost 0 bases, and 13 bases lay between the germline ends. The CDR3 length is 16 residues. Germline CDR1 and CDR2: SGHAT and FQNNGV. The CDR3 sequence: CASSLWAETNTGELFF. DNA of the CDR3: TGTGCCAGCAGCCTTTGGGCAGAGACGAACACCGGGGAGCTGTTTTTT.

This clonotype has a count of ten or more. This chain connects TRBV14 to TRBJ1-1; D gene ambiguous. Germline CDR1 and CDR2: SGHDN and FVKESK. The CDR3 consists of 13 residues. V was trimmed by 4 bases and J by 3 bases, leaving 9 bases between them. DNA of the CDR3: TGTGCCAGCAGCCGGTTCACATACACTGAAGCTTTCTTT. Protein: CASSRFTYTEAFF. Full variable domain (missing parts from reference TRBV14 and TRBJ1-1): EAGVTQFPSHSVIEKGQTVTLRCDPISGHDNLYWYRRVMGKEIKFLLHFVKESKQDESGMPNNRFLAERTGGTYSTLKVQPAELEDSGVYFCASSRFTYTEAFFGQGTRLTVV.

This clonotype has just a few counts. This chain uses TRBV25-1 with TRBJ2-3; 10 nucleotides line up with TRBD1. Germline lookup yields CDR1 MGHDK and CDR2 SYGVNS. The ends lost 6 bases at V and 3 bases at J; junction bases unmatched: 6. This CDR3 contains 15 residues. CDR3 loop: CASSPGTGVTDTQYF. In nucleotides, the CDR3 is TGTGCCAGCAGCCCCGGGACAGGGGTTACAGATACGCAGTATTTT.

The chain carries TRBV20-1 and TRBJ1-3, with TRBD1 matching 10 bases. J gave up 0 bases and V 3 bases, and 5 bases lay outside the gene matches. The CDR3 is made up of 16 amino acids. Germline V CDR1 and CDR2: DFQATT, SNEGSKA (reference sequence). The CDR3 DNA is TGCAGTGCTAGTGACTGGACAGGGGGCTCTGGAAACACCATATATTTT. Translated: CSASDWTGGSGNTIYF.

The chain has TRBV20-1 and TRBJ1-2, with D unresolved. This CDR3 region has 12 residues. Looked up from germline, CDR1 is DFQATT and CDR2 is SNEGSKA (reference sequence). V lost 6 bases to trimming and J lost 0 bases, with 8 bases between them. CDR3 sequence reads: CSARTANYGYTF. The CDR3 DNA is TGCAGTGCCAGAACAGCTAACTATGGCTACACCTTC.

This chain links TRBV2 with TRBJ1-6, with D maybe TRBD1 (5 bases). V was cut by 7 bases and J by 8 bases, with 15 bases left in between. The length of the CDR3 is 14 residues. Germline V gene lookup returns CDR1 SNHLY and CDR2 FYNNEI. CDR3 amino acids: CASIVGGIDSPLHF. The CDR3 DNA sequence: TGTGCCAGCATAGTCGGGGGGATAGATTCACCCCTCCACTTT.

The gene calls are TRBV20-1 and TRBJ2-5, with D unresolved. Trimming left V 3 bases short and J 5 bases short, with 16 bases between. CDR3 length equals 14 residues. Germline values: CDR1 DFQATT, CDR2 SNEGSKA (reference sequence). Here the CDR3 DNA reads TGCAGTGCTAGCCACTGGACGGACGGCGAGACCCAGTACTTC. Encoded protein: CSASHWTDGETQYF.

The table lists this clonotype with a few counts. The V call is TRBV4-1, the J call TRBJ2-1; 9 bases map to TRBD1. This CDR3 has 13 amino acids. Germline V CDR1 and CDR2: MGHRA, YSYEKL. V lost 4 bases and J lost 8; bases outside the gene matches: 3. The DNA of the CDR3 is TGCGCCAGCAGCCTAACAGGGGGCGATGAGCAGTTCTTC. Amino acids: CASSLTGGDEQFF.

This chain connects TRBV27 to TRBJ2-3; D not certain. This CDR3 has 13 residues. Trimming removed 3 bases from V and 5 bases from J, with 9 bases in between. Germline V gene data show CDR1 as MNHEY and CDR2 as SMNVEV (reference sequence). CDR3 nucleotides: TGTGCCAGCAGTTTTACGTGGCGAGATACGCAGTATTTT. Translated: CASSFTWRDTQYF.

V is TRBV5-1 and J is TRBJ2-5; D remains unclear. The CDR3 is 17 residues long. V was trimmed by 4 bases and J by 2 bases, leaving 21 bases between them. CDR1 SGHRS and CDR2 YFSETQ come from the germline V gene. As DNA, the CDR3 is TGCGCCAGCAGCCCAGGACCTCGATCCCGATGGCAAGAGACCCAGTACTTC. This codes for CASSPGPRSRWQETQYF. Together with reference TRBV5-1 and TRBJ2-5, the CDR3 gives the full variable domain: KAGVTQTPRYLIKTRGQQVTLSCSPISGHRSVSWYQQTPGQGLQFLFEYFSETQRNKGNFPGRFSGRQFSNSRSEMNVSTLELGDSALYLCASSPGPRSRWQETQYFGPGTRLLVL.

This clonotype was seen ten or more times. The chain carries TRBV11-2 and TRBJ2-6; no reliable D call. The CDR3 consists of 14 residues. V gave up 0 bases and J gave up 0 bases, with 0 bases separating them. Germline CDR1 is SGHAT and CDR2 is FQNNGV. The CDR3 DNA follows: TGTGCCAGCAGCTTAGACTCTGGGGCCAACGTCCTGACTTTC. Its protein product is CASSLDSGANVLTF.

This clonotype was counted a few times. The chain carries TRBV19 and TRBJ1-2; D possibly corresponds to TRBD1 (6 bases). Germline loops: CDR1 LNHDA, CDR2 SQIVND (reference sequence). Deletions cut 5 bases from V and 12 bases from J, with 13 bases between. The CDR3 has 11 residues. The CDR3 bases are TGTGCCAGTAGTTCCGCGGACAGTCACACCTTC. Its translation: CASSSADSHTF.

In its sample, this clonotype was seen a few times. The chain recombines TRBV5-1 with TRBJ1-2, with TRBD1 as a possible D gene (6 bases). V gave up 2 bases and J gave up 7 bases, with 15 bases separating them. Germline loops: CDR1 SGHRS, CDR2 YFSETQ. The CDR3 consists of 14 residues. CDR3 bases: TGCGCCAGCAGCTTACGGGGGGCCGATAGTGGCTACACCTTC. Protein: CASSLRGADSGYTF.

This clonotype was seen repeatedly, ten times or more. This chain links TRBV4-2 with TRBJ2-3, with 14 bases lining up with TRBD2. Germline assignment: CDR1 LGHNA and CDR2 YNFKEQ. Germline trimming cut 4 bases from V and 4 bases from J; bases unmatched to any gene: 4. The CDR3 extends over 16 amino acids. CDR3 protein: CASSPATSGGADTQYF. As DNA, the CDR3 is TGTGCCAGCAGCCCCGCGACTAGCGGGGGGGCAGATACGCAGTATTTT.

The rearrangement joins TRBV20-1 to TRBJ2-5, with D perhaps TRBD1 or TRBD2 (5 bases each). The CDR3 sequence is 16 residues long. Germline V gene sequence: CDR1 DFQATT, CDR2 SNEGSKA (reference sequence). Trimming removed 0 bases from V and 5 bases from J, with 19 bases in between. The CDR3 region is CSAREAVPGHRETQYF. In DNA, the CDR3 is TGCAGTGCTAGAGAGGCAGTTCCGGGGCATCGGGAGACCCAGTACTTC.

The table lists this clonotype with a few counts. CDR3 bases: TGTGCCACCAGTGATCCGGGACAAGGGGCCGAAAAACTGTTTTTT. This codes for CATSDPGQGAEKLFF. The rearrangement links TRBV24-1 to TRBJ1-4; the D gene is possibly TRBD1 (6 bases). V shed 3 bases and J shed 8 bases, with 15 bases lying between them. This CDR3 comprises 15 residues. Germline V gives CDR1 KGHDR, CDR2 SFDVKD.

This clonotype was counted a few times. The J gene is TRBJ2-5, the V gene TRBV3-1; 8 nucleotides match TRBD1. Germline-derived CDR1 and CDR2 are LGHDT and YNNKEL (reference sequence). This CDR3 comprises 13 residues. The V gene end was trimmed by 4 bases and the J gene end by 9 bases; junction bases not matched to a gene: 7. The DNA of the CDR3 is TGTGCCAGCAGCCCGGACAGGGAGTGGGCCCAGTACTTC. Translation gives CASSPDREWAQYF.

This clonotype appeared a few times. The rearrangement links TRBV11-2 to TRBJ2-7, with a possible D match to TRBD1 (5 bases). From germline, CDR1 is SGHAT and CDR2 FQNNGV. The CDR3 consists of 13 residues. V was clipped by 6 bases and J by 4 bases, with 13 bases between them. Written as DNA, the CDR3 is TGTGCCAGCAGGGCGGCAGGGAATTACGAGCAGTACTTC. Translation gives CASRAAGNYEQYF.

This clonotype showed up just a few times. The rearrangement uses TRBV29-1 and TRBJ1-1; maybe TRBD1 (5 bases). This CDR3 is built from 12 residues. V lost 7 bases and J lost 7, with 16 bases in between. Germline assignment: CDR1 SQVTM and CDR2 ANQGSEA. The CDR3 spells CSADRGTFEAFF. The CDR3 region has the DNA TGCAGCGCCGATCGGGGGACCTTTGAAGCTTTCTTT.

The rearrangement uses TRBV5-1 and TRBJ1-2; D is unresolved. The length of the CDR3 is 14 residues. Trimming took off 4 bases at V and 13 bases at J, with 23 bases between the two ends. Looked up from germline, CDR1 is SGHRS and CDR2 is YFSETQ. This chain's CDR3 is CASSTDVGRRMRTF. The CDR3 bases are TGCGCCAGCAGCACGGACGTAGGGAGACGGATGCGCACCTTC.

The DNA for the CDR3 is TGCAGCGTTGTGGGGGAGGCGGAGACCCAGTACTTC. Translation gives CSVVGEAETQYF. The chain has TRBV29-1 and TRBJ2-5; a possible D gene is TRBD2 (6 bases). V lost 4 bases and J 5 bases, leaving 11 bases between the germline ends. The CDR3 sequence is 12 residues long. Germline CDR1 reads SQVTM; CDR2 reads ANQGSEA.

This chain connects TRBV6-5 to TRBJ1-2, with D maybe TRBD1 (5 bases). V gave up 2 bases and J gave up 2 bases, with 6 bases separating them. Germline CDR1 reads MNHEY; CDR2 reads SVGAGI. The CDR3 has 13 residues. CDR3: CASSYDSNYGYTF. The CDR3 DNA is TGTGCCAGCAGTTACGACAGCAACTATGGCTACACCTTC.

V gene TRBV6-5 combines with J gene TRBJ2-5; 10 bases fit TRBD2. This CDR3 has 15 residues. V lost 2 bases and J lost 3; bases outside the gene matches: 3. Per germline, CDR1 MNHEY and CDR2 SVGAGI. CDR3 sequence reads: CASSYRTSGEETQYF. In nucleotides, the CDR3 is TGTGCCAGCAGTTACAGGACTAGCGGAGAAGAGACCCAGTACTTC.

CDR3 sequence (DNA): TGTGCCAGCAGCCGTCCCGGGACAGAGCCGGATAATCGGAACACTGAAGCTTTCTTT. This translates into CASSRPGTEPDNRNTEAFF. The rearrangement joins TRBV7-7 to TRBJ1-1, with 7 nucleotides matching TRBD1. This CDR3 spans 19 amino acids. V lost 5 bases, J lost 1 base, and 19 bases stayed unmatched. CDR1 and CDR2 from the germline V gene are SSHAT and FNYEAQ (reference sequence).

This clonotype was recorded at least ten times. The rearrangement joins TRBV11-2 to TRBJ2-1; D is possibly TRBD2 (6 bases). The CDR3 spans 11 residues. Germline V gives CDR1 SGHAT, CDR2 FQNNGV. V was pared by 6 bases and J by 14 bases, with 14 bases between. The CDR3 loop reads CASSSGGYKFF. Written as DNA, the CDR3 is TGTGCCAGCAGTTCCGGGGGTTATAAGTTCTTC.

This clonotype was detected only a few times. V usage is TRBV24-1 and J usage is TRBJ2-5, with D possibly TRBD2 on 5 matching bases. With 3 bases removed from V and 3 bases from J, the gap between germline ends came to 7 bases. This CDR3 comprises 13 residues. Germline V gene sequence: CDR1 KGHDR, CDR2 SFDVKD. The DNA for the CDR3 is TGTGCCACCAGTGATGCAGCGGAAGAGACCCAGTACTTC. Amino acids: CATSDAAEETQYF.

This clonotype appeared a few times. The CDR3 bases are TGTGCCAGCAGTGAAGGGAGGGGTGGAGGTCAGCCCCAGCATTTT. Translation: CASSEGRGGGQPQHF. The rearrangement joins TRBV6-1 to TRBJ1-5, with a possible D match to TRBD1 (5 bases). The germline V gene has CDR1 MNHNS and CDR2 SASEGT. This CDR3 region has 15 residues. Trimming shortened V by 1 base and J by 6 bases, and 13 bases separated the two germline ends.